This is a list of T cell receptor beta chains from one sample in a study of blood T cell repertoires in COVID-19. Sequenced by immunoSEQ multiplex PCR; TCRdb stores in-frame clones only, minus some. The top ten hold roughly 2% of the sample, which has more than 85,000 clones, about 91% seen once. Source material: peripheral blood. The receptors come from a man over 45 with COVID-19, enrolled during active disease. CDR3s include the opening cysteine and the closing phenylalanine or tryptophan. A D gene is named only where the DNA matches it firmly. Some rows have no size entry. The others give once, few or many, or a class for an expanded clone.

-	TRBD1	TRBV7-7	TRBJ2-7	TGTGCTAGCAGCCCGACGGCGGGGACAGGGCTTTACGAGCAGTACTTC	CASSPTAGTGLYEQYF
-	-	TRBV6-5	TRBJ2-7	TGTGCCAGCAGTCCACCCAGGGCCCTCTCCTACGAGCAGTACTTC	CASSPPRALSYEQYF
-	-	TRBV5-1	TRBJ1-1	TGCGCCAGCACCCGAGCGGGGGGAGCCACTGAAGCTTTCTTT	CASTRAGGATEAFF
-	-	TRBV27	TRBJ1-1	TGTGCCAGCAGTTCTTCAGGGGTCGGGGACACTGAAGCTTTCTTT	CASSSSGVGDTEAFF
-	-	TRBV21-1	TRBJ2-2	TGTGCCAGCAGCACTTTACTAGCCGGGTCCGGGGAGCTGTTTTTT	CASSTLLAGSGELFF
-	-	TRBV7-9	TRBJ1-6	TGTGCCAGCAGCGAGGGATTGGCGAGCTCCTATAATTCACCCCTCCACTTT	CASSEGLASSYNSPLHF
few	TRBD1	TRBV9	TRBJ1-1	TGTGCCAGCAGCGTAGACCCCGGGACAGGGACGCCTGAAGCTTTCTTT	CASSVDPGTGTPEAFF
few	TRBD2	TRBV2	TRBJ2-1	TGTGCCAGCAGGGGGAGACTAGCGGGTTACAATGAGCAGTTCTTC	CASRGRLAGYNEQFF
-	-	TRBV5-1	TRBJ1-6	TGCGCCAGCAGCCCCGCGGGTCCTGGGGATAATTCACCCCTCCACTTT	CASSPAGPGDNSPLHF
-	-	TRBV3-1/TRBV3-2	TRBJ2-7	TGTGCCAGCAGTCCGCCGGGATTTTCAAGCTCCTACGAGCAGTACTTC	CASSPPGFSSSYEQYF
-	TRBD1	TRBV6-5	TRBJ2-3	TGTGCCAGCAGGACCGGACAGGGGGTAGATACGCAGTATTTT	CASRTGQGVDTQYF
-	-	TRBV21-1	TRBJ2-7	TGTGCCAGCAGCAAGACAGACAGGGGGCTCTACGAGCAGTACTTC	CASSKTDRGLYEQYF
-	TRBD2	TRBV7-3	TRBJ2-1	TGTGCCAGCAGCCCGAATGGGGGGGTTTTGTACAATGAGCAGTTCTTC	CASSPNGGVLYNEQFF
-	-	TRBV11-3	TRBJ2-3	TGTGCCAGCCTCCCCCCCACAGATACGCAGTATTTT	CASLPPTDTQYF
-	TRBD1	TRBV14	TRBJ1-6	TGTGCCAGCAGCCAAGAAGCCGGGACAGCTAATTCACCCCTCCACTTT	CASSQEAGTANSPLHF
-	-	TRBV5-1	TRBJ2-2	TGCGCCAGCAGCCGGGGGACAGTTCAGGTGGGGAACACCGGGGAGCTGTTTTTT	CASSRGTVQVGNTGELFF
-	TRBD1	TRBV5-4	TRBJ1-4	TGTGCCAGCAGCACAGCCGGGACAGGGAACGAAAAACTGTTTTTT	CASSTAGTGNEKLFF
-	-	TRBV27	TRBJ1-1	TGTGCCAGCGCAGCAGACAGGAACACTGAAGCTTTCTTT	CASAADRNTEAFF
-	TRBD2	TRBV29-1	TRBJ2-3	TGCAGCGTTGAAGGAGCGGGGGGGCACACAGATACGCAGTATTTT	CSVEGAGGHTDTQYF
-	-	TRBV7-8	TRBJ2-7	TGTGCCAGCGGCCCCCGTGAGACTACCTTCTACGAGCAGTACTTC	CASGPRETTFYEQYF
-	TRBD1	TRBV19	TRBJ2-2	TGTGCCAGTAGTCCCCGACAGGGAATCGGGGAGCTGTTTTTT	CASSPRQGIGELFF
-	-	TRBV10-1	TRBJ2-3	TGCGCCAGCAGTGAGTCGCGGTCGTCTACGCAGTATTTT	CASSESRSSTQYF
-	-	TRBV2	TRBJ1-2	TGTGCCAGCAGTGAAGGATGGCGGGGCGGGCAAGGCTACACCTTC	CASSEGWRGGQGYTF
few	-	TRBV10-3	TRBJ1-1	TGTGCCATCAGTGAGTCGGGGCGGAACACTGAAGCTTTCTTT	CAISESGRNTEAFF
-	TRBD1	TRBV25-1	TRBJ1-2	TGTGCCAGCAGTGACCCATTCACAGGGGTGCTTGGCTACACCTTC	CASSDPFTGVLGYTF
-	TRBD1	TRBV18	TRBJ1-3	TGTGCCAGCTCACCCGGACAGGGTGGAAACACCATATATTTT	CASSPGQGGNTIYF
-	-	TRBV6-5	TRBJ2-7	TGTGCCAGCGTCGAGACAGGAGCCTACGAGCAGTACTTC	CASVETGAYEQYF
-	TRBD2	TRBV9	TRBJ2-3	TGTGCCAGCAGCGTAGGAGCTAGCGGGGGTATGGATACGCAGTATTTT	CASSVGASGGMDTQYF
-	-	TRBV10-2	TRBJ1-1	TGCGCCAGCAGCCCCCAGGGGAACACTGAAGCTTTCTTT	CASSPQGNTEAFF
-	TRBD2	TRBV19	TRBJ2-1	TGTGCCAGTAGTGCCAGACTAGCTCAGACCTACAATGAGCAGTTCTTC	CASSARLAQTYNEQFF
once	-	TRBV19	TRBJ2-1	TGTGCCAGTAGTAAGGACAACTACAATGAGCAGTTCTTC	CASSKDNYNEQFF